Below, 15 T cell receptor beta chains from the same sample are listed, as sequenced in a study of T cells in Graves' hyperthyroidism and ophthalmopathy. TCR beta CDR3 regions were amplified from RNA transcripts. Primed by the HTBI set, a first-round RT-PCR was run on the TCR CDR3. TCRdb re-called the multiplex PCR reads through MiXCR, storing one row per CDR3 protein. Counted here are 85,000 to 110,000 distinct CDR3 sequences, roughly 44% occurring once; the ten biggest clones make up approximately 30%. Sequencing was carried out using blood. Receptors were obtained from a man aged 35 to 55 with Graves' hyperthyroidism.

This clonotype was counted at least ten times. The chain links TRBV5-1 to TRBJ1-4, with 7 positions matching TRBD1. There are 14 residues in the CDR3. The germline gives CDR1 SGHRS, CDR2 YFSETQ. The V and J ends lost 0 bases and 7 bases, in that order; junction bases with no gene match: 3. DNA of the CDR3: TGCGCCAGCAGCTTGGAGTCAGGGGGTGAAAAACTGTTTTTT. Translating it yields CASSLESGGEKLFF.

This clonotype was counted once. This chain links TRBV19 with TRBJ2-1; D remains ambiguous. CDR1 LNHDA and CDR2 SQIVND come from the germline V gene (reference sequence). V shed 4 bases and J shed 0 bases, with 13 bases lying between them. The CDR3 totals 16 residues. The CDR3 bases are TGTGCCAGTAGTAACACTCCCTATCGCTCCTACAATGAGCAGTTCTTC. It is translated as CASSNTPYRSYNEQFF.

This clonotype was observed at least ten times. The chain employs TRBV10-1 and TRBJ2-1; 10 nucleotides agree with TRBD1. CDR1 is WNHNN and CDR2 is SYGVQD in the germline V gene (reference sequence). This CDR3 comprises 15 residues. V lost 6 bases and J lost 5; bases outside the gene matches: 7. The CDR3 sequence is CASSTDRGRNNEQFF. Written as DNA, the CDR3 is TGCGCCAGCAGCACCGACAGGGGGCGAAACAATGAGCAGTTCTTC.

This clonotype occurred many times. The J gene is TRBJ2-5, the V gene TRBV5-8, with D possibly being TRBD2 (6 bases). The V gene lost 4 bases and the J gene lost 1 base, with 14 bases spanning the gap. This CDR3 comprises 15 residues. Germline CDR1 and CDR2: SGHTS and YDEGEE. The DNA of the CDR3 is TGTGCCAGCAGCCCGGAGGGACTGTTCCAAGAGACCCAGTACTTC. Its protein product is CASSPEGLFQETQYF.

V is TRBV20-1 and J is TRBJ2-7, with D perhaps matching TRBD1 or TRBD2 (8 bases each). CDR3 length: 15 amino acids. From germline, CDR1 is DFQATT and CDR2 SNEGSKA (reference sequence). Between the trimmed V and J ends, which lost 3 bases and 3 bases, there was a span of 18 bases. Here the CDR3 DNA reads TGCAGTGCTAGGGGGGTTAGCGGGACAGGCTACGAGCAGTACTTC. Amino acid sequence: CSARGVSGTGYEQYF.

Concerning this clonotype itself: This CDR3 fails to terminate in the conserved phenylalanine or tryptophan, so it likely reflects a read error. No DNA is shown, since the ends of the CDR3 on it are uncertain; the CDR3 is the one TCRdb lists. This rearrangement joins TRBV6-4 to TRBJ2-1. The CDR3 length is 15 residues, termini included. Germline loops: CDR1 MRHNA, CDR2 SNTAGT. This CDR3 reads CASSDKVQSPTMSSC.

The DNA for the CDR3 is TGTGCCAGCAGCTTAGCCACCCCGGGCGGGGAGCTGTTTTTT. Protein sequence: CASSLATPGGELFF. The rearrangement links TRBV7-9 to TRBJ2-2; D remains ambiguous. Trimming removed 0 bases from V and 7 bases from J, with 9 bases in between. The CDR3 spans 14 residues. The germline CDR1 and CDR2 sequences are SEHNR and FQNEAQ (reference sequence).

The table lists this clonotype with many counts. The chain has TRBV20-1 and TRBJ1-1, with D hard to call. Germline V gives CDR1 DFQATT, CDR2 SNEGSKA (reference sequence). CDR3 length: 14 residues. V was cut by 6 bases and J by 4 bases, with 18 bases left in between. CDR3 nucleotide sequence: TGCAGTGCCCCTTTAGGGCAGGCCATCACTGAAGCTTTCTTT. Its translation: CSAPLGQAITEAFF.

V and J are TRBV19 and TRBJ2-7, with TRBD2 identical over 10 bases. Trimming cost V 0 bases and J 5 bases; bases outside gene matches: 4. CDR1 is LNHDA, CDR2 SQIVND, per germline (reference sequence). CDR3 size: 15 residues. DNA for the CDR3: TGTGCCAGTAGTATAGAGGCTAGCGGGAGACACGAGCAGTACTTC. It specifies CASSIEASGRHEQYF.

This clonotype was detected many times. The genes are TRBV19 and TRBJ1-1; tentative D call: TRBD1 (5 bases). CDR3 length equals 11 residues. The germline V gene has CDR1 LNHDA and CDR2 SQIVND (reference sequence). Trimming cost V 4 bases and J 11 bases, with 11 bases left between them. The CDR3 region has the DNA TGTGCCAGTAGTACAGGGCTGGGGGCTTTCTTT. This codes for CASSTGLGAFF.

This chain connects TRBV5-1 to TRBJ1-1, with D tentatively TRBD1 (5 bases). CDR3 length: 16 residues. CDR1 SGHRS and CDR2 YFSETQ come from the germline V gene. Trimming shortened V by 4 bases and J by 0 bases, and 16 bases separated the two germline ends. CDR3 nucleotide sequence: TGCGCCAGCAGCCCGGGGGTGACGACCGTGAACACTGAAGCTTTCTTT. It encodes CASSPGVTTVNTEAFF.

The chain is built from TRBV20-1 and TRBJ1-2; possible D gene TRBD1, 5 bases. The CDR3 consists of 14 residues. CDR1 is DFQATT, CDR2 SNEGSKA, per germline (reference sequence). Trimming removed 3 bases from V and 5 bases from J, with 16 bases in between. The CDR3 loop reads CSARGVSGAYGYTF. The CDR3, as DNA: TGCAGTGCTAGGGGGGTTAGCGGGGCTTATGGCTACACCTTC.

Details on this clonotype: The junction departs from germline at one end; a sequencing error may be responsible. V is TRBV2 and J is TRBJ1-2, with 9 bases lining up with TRBD1. The CDR3 loop spans 17 amino acids. CDR1 and CDR2 (germline): SNHLY, FYNNEI. This CDR3 is CVSSEAGSGDRDYGYTF. The CDR3 nucleotides are TGTGTCAGCAGTGAAGCGGGATCGGGGGACAGGGACTATGGCTACACCTTC.

This clonotype has ten or more counts. The J gene is TRBJ2-7, the V gene TRBV12-3 or TRBV12-4; D is unclear. V was shortened by 5 bases and J by 2 bases, with 13 bases between the two germline ends. This CDR3 comprises 14 residues. The CDR3 nucleotides read TGTGCCAGCAGTCCTAGGGCGGAGACCTACGAGCAGTACTTC. Protein product: CASSPRAETYEQYF.

This clonotype showed up just a few times. This chain connects TRBV7-2 to TRBJ2-7; 8 bases are a match to TRBD2. Germline V CDR1 and CDR2: SGHTA, FQGNSA. The CDR3 has 15 amino acids. Trimming took 5 bases from V and 2 from J; bases not matched to a gene: 8. The DNA of the CDR3 is TGTGCCAGCAGCCTACCGACTAGCGTTACCTACGAGCAGTACTTC. It translates to CASSLPTSVTYEQYF.